The 25 T cell receptor beta chains listed next were all sequenced from one sample in a study of Ad26.COV2.S vaccination and SARS-CoV-2 variants. Specified treatment: around 19 received Ad26.COV2.S at low or high dose, single or two shots; 5 received placebo; per-sample allocation not given. At day 63 after the first vaccine or placebo injection, samples were drawn. Profiled with immunoSEQ multiplex PCR; TCRdb holds only in-frame clones, not every one. This table has 350,000 to 450,000 clones, 75% to 90% appearing once. The sample was peripheral blood, taken in a trial of Ad26.COV2.S vaccine versus placebo. These receptors were taken from a person between 18 and 59 years old who received the Ad26.COV2.S COVID-19 vaccine or a placebo.

The rearrangement uses TRBV2 and TRBJ2-2, with D uncertain. Germline lookup yields CDR1 SNHLY and CDR2 FYNNEI. The V gene lost 9 bases and the J gene lost 1 base, with 12 bases spanning the gap. This CDR3 comprises 14 residues. The CDR3 DNA follows: TGTGCCAGTAGAGAAAGGGTGAACACCGGGGAGCTGTTTTTT. Its translation: CASRERVNTGELFF. The entire variable domain, with the rest obtained from reference TRBV2 and TRBJ2-2, is as follows: EPEVTQTPSHQVTQMGQEVILRCVPISNHLYFYWYRQILGQKVEFLVSFYNNEISEKSEIFDDQFSVERPDGSNFTLKIRSTKLEDSAMYFCASRERVNTGELFFGEGSRLTVL.

The rearrangement joins TRBV28 to TRBJ2-2; 12 positions match TRBD2. Unmatched junction bases numbered 9, after V lost 5 bases and J lost 5 bases. CDR3 length: 17 amino acids. From germline, CDR1 is MDHEN and CDR2 SYDVKM. This CDR3 is CASSIPSGRGLTGELFF. The DNA for the CDR3 is TGTGCCAGCAGTATTCCTAGCGGGAGGGGGTTAACCGGGGAGCTGTTTTTT. Together with reference TRBV28 and TRBJ2-2, the CDR3 gives the full variable domain: DVKVTQSSRYLVKRTGEKVFLECVQDMDHENMFWYRQDPGLGLRLIYFSYDVKMKEKGDIPEGYSVSREKKERFSLILESASTNQTSMYLCASSIPSGRGLTGELFFGEGSRLTVL.

The chain employs TRBV28 and TRBJ2-7, with D tentatively TRBD1 (6 bases). Trimming took 0 bases from V and 3 from J, leaving 12 bases between them. The length of the CDR3 is 15 residues. CDR1 is MDHEN and CDR2 is SYDVKM in the germline V gene. DNA of the CDR3: TGTGCCAGCAGTTTATGGGGCAGGGACAACTACGAGCAGTACTTC. Its translation: CASSLWGRDNYEQYF. The variable domain in full, with the rest retrieved from reference TRBV28 and TRBJ2-7, is DVKVTQSSRYLVKRTGEKVFLECVQDMDHENMFWYRQDPGLGLRLIYFSYDVKMKEKGDIPEGYSVSREKKERFSLILESASTNQTSMYLCASSLWGRDNYEQYFGPGTRLTVT.

The count of this clone is one. The genes are TRBV12-3 or TRBV12-4 and TRBJ1-5; D gene uncertain. The V end was cut by 8 bases, the J end by 0 bases, with 8 bases between. This CDR3 has 13 amino acids. In DNA, the CDR3 is TGTGCCAGCGCGGGGTTTAGCAATCAGCCCCAGCATTTT. The encoded protein is CASAGFSNQPQHF.

The chain joins TRBV10-3 to TRBJ2-6, with 11 bases matching TRBD2. The CDR3 extends over 20 amino acids. Trimming removed 7 bases from V and 0 bases from J; junction bases left unmatched: 14. The V gene's germline CDR1 is ENHRY and CDR2 SYGVKD. This CDR3 is CAINQKTGTSGTSGANVLTF. The CDR3 DNA is TGTGCCATCAACCAAAAGACCGGGACTAGCGGTACCTCTGGGGCCAACGTCCTGACTTTC.

The chain recombines TRBV7-3 with TRBJ2-1; D may be TRBD2 (6 bases). The V and J ends lost 0 bases and 5 bases respectively, with 11 bases between them. The CDR3 spans 15 residues. Germline CDR1 reads SGHTA; CDR2 reads FQGTGA. The CDR3 spells CASSLTRELNNEQFF. CDR3 nucleotide sequence: TGTGCCAGCAGCTTAACGCGGGAATTAAACAATGAGCAGTTCTTC.

V and J are TRBV27 and TRBJ1-1; 9 bases are shared with TRBD1. CDR3 size: 18 residues. V lost 4 bases to trimming and J lost 4 bases; unmatched junction nucleotides: 16. Germline V CDR1 and CDR2: MNHEY, SMNVEV (reference sequence). CDR3 residues: CASSSIRPGTGNGTEAFF. The CDR3 DNA is TGTGCCAGCAGTTCAATACGTCCCGGGACAGGGAACGGCACTGAAGCTTTCTTT.

V and J are TRBV5-1 and TRBJ1-4; TRBD1 agrees at 7 bases. The CDR3 has 13 residues. V gave up 0 bases and J gave up 7 bases; unmatched junction bases: 0. CDR1 and CDR2 (germline): SGHRS, YFSETQ. In DNA, the CDR3 is TGCGCCAGCAGCTTGGGGACAGGTGAAAAACTGTTTTTT. Its protein is CASSLGTGEKLFF.

V usage is TRBV4-1 and J usage is TRBJ1-4, with 10 bases fitting TRBD1. Trimming cost V 3 bases and J 6 bases; bases outside gene matches: 1. The CDR3 covers 14 residues. Per the germline V gene, CDR1 is MGHRA and CDR2 is YSYEKL. The CDR3 protein is CASSHGTGDEKLFF. CDR3 sequence (DNA): TGCGCCAGCAGCCACGGGACAGGGGATGAAAAACTGTTTTTT.

This sequence joins TRBV28 and TRBJ2-1; 10 nucleotides align to TRBD1. CDR3 length equals 16 residues. The germline gives CDR1 MDHEN, CDR2 SYDVKM. Unmatched junction bases numbered 8, after V lost 5 bases and J lost 4 bases. This CDR3 reads CASSPRQGASYNEQFF. In DNA form, the CDR3 reads TGTGCCAGCAGTCCCCGACAGGGGGCTAGTTACAATGAGCAGTTCTTC. The full variable domain, rest sourced from reference TRBV28 and TRBJ2-1, is DVKVTQSSRYLVKRTGEKVFLECVQDMDHENMFWYRQDPGLGLRLIYFSYDVKMKEKGDIPEGYSVSREKKERFSLILESASTNQTSMYLCASSPRQGASYNEQFFGPGTRLTVL.

Only one count was recorded for this clone. The genes are TRBV11-1 and TRBJ2-7, with 7 bases aligning to TRBD1. The V gene's germline CDR1 is SGHAT and CDR2 FQDESV (reference sequence). The length of the CDR3 is 14 residues. Losses at the gene ends were 1 base for V and 2 bases for J; bases not matched to a gene: 2. The CDR3 sequence: CASSLDRGPYEQYF. The CDR3 DNA reads TGTGCCAGCAGCTTAGACAGGGGCCCCTACGAGCAGTACTTC.

In nucleotides, the CDR3 is TGTGCCATCAGTGAGTCAGAACAGGGGGCAGCTGAAGCTTTCTTT. Protein product: CAISESEQGAAEAFF. The chain couples TRBV10-3 to TRBJ1-1, with 9 nucleotides matching TRBD1. V lost 0 bases and J lost 6; bases outside the gene matches: 5. Germline values: CDR1 ENHRY, CDR2 SYGVKD. The CDR3 extends over 15 amino acids.

CDR3 coding DNA: TGCGCCAGCAGTGTTAGCGGTCTAGCCAAAAACATTCAGTACTTC. It codes for CASSVSGLAKNIQYF. The J gene is TRBJ2-4, the V gene TRBV10-2, with a weak D call TRBD2 (6 bases). The CDR3 has 15 amino acids. Trimming pared 4 bases from V and 0 bases from J, leaving 10 bases between. Looked up from germline, CDR1 is WSHSY and CDR2 is SAAADI.

V gene TRBV28 combines with J gene TRBJ2-1; tentative D call: TRBD1 (5 bases). This CDR3 is built from 14 residues. The ends were cut back, 6 bases at V and 10 bases at J, with 19 bases in the middle. CDR1 is MDHEN and CDR2 is SYDVKM in the germline V gene. CDR3 sequence: CASRDPGSAAEQFF. CDR3 bases: TGTGCCAGCAGAGATCCAGGGTCGGCGGCGGAGCAGTTCTTC.

The genes are TRBV2 and TRBJ1-1; the D gene is possibly TRBD1 (5 bases). This CDR3 is built from 15 residues. Germline values: CDR1 SNHLY, CDR2 FYNNEI. V was clipped by 1 base and J by 4 bases, with 13 bases between them. The CDR3 DNA sequence: TGTGCCAGCAGTGAAGGACCAGACAGCGTCACTGAAGCTTTCTTT. The encoded protein is CASSEGPDSVTEAFF.

The genes are TRBV6-5 and TRBJ1-5, with D hard to call. The CDR3 consists of 12 residues. The V gene lost 9 bases and the J gene lost 1 base, with 7 bases spanning the gap. Germline V gives CDR1 MNHEY, CDR2 SVGAGI. In DNA form, the CDR3 reads TGTGCCAGTACGACCAGCAATCAGCCCCAGCATTTT. Amino acids: CASTTSNQPQHF.

This sequence joins TRBV10-3 and TRBJ1-1; perhaps TRBD1 as D (5 bases). The CDR3 has 17 residues. CDR1 is ENHRY and CDR2 is SYGVKD in the germline V gene. V was shortened by 7 bases and J by 6 bases, with 27 bases between the two germline ends. In DNA form, the CDR3 reads TGTGCCATCACCGGCGTAGGTGGGTTGGGGCTAGGGGCTGAAGCTTTCTTT. Protein product: CAITGVGGLGLGAEAFF.

This clone was found once. This sequence joins TRBV28 and TRBJ2-1; 10 nucleotides agree with TRBD2. The germline V gene has CDR1 MDHEN and CDR2 SYDVKM. The trim removed 3 bases at V and 8 bases at J, leaving 10 bases unmatched. The CDR3 runs 16 residues. CDR3 amino acids: CASSLLIPSGSYEQFF. The CDR3 DNA follows: TGTGCCAGCAGTTTGTTGATCCCTAGCGGGAGCTATGAGCAGTTCTTC.

This chain connects TRBV10-3 to TRBJ1-2; 8 nucleotides align to TRBD1. After removal of 6 bases from V and 8 bases from J, the junction contained 8 bases not matched to a gene. This CDR3 has 13 amino acids. CDR1 ENHRY and CDR2 SYGVKD come from the germline V gene. CDR3 DNA: TGTGCCATCAGCTCCAGGGGGCTCTACGGCTACACCTTC. Encoded protein: CAISSRGLYGYTF.

The chain uses TRBV5-4 and TRBJ2-7; 8 bases are shared with TRBD2. V shed 4 bases, J shed 3 bases, and the junction held 18 bases outside the gene matches. CDR3 length equals 18 residues. From germline, CDR1 is SGHNT and CDR2 YYREEE (reference sequence). The CDR3 bases are TGTGCCAGCAGCGGGCTTGGGAGCGGGAGCGGTACAATCTACGAGCAGTACTTC. Translated: CASSGLGSGSGTIYEQYF.

This chain joins TRBV30 and TRBJ2-7; a possible D gene is TRBD2 (7 bases). CDR3 length: 15 residues. The V end lost 4 bases, the J end lost 5 bases, and 21 bases lay between the germline ends. CDR1 is GTSNPN, CDR2 SVGIG, per germline (reference sequence). CDR3 protein: CAWTRIGGPSDEQYF. CDR3 nucleotide sequence: TGTGCCTGGACCCGAATCGGGGGGCCAAGCGACGAGCAGTACTTC.

V usage is TRBV5-1 and J usage is TRBJ2-1, with 12 bases that match TRBD2. Looked up from germline, CDR1 is SGHRS and CDR2 is YFSETQ. The V and J ends lost 4 bases and 7 bases, in that order; junction bases with no gene match: 18. The length of the CDR3 is 19 residues. The CDR3 DNA sequence: TGCGCCAGCAGCCTCGGACTAGCGGGAATCTCGCGGGTGAGGAATGAGCAGTTCTTC. Translating gives CASSLGLAGISRVRNEQFF.

The chain joins TRBV9 to TRBJ1-1; 12 bases map to TRBD1. The germline V gene has CDR1 SGDLS and CDR2 YYNGEE. CDR3 size: 16 residues. V trimming: 3 bases; J trimming: 4 bases; junction bases outside the gene matches: 7. CDR3 sequence (DNA): TGTGCCAGCAGCGCTGGGACAGGGGGCGCGGGCACTGAAGCTTTCTTT. Encoded protein: CASSAGTGGAGTEAFF.

V is TRBV18 and J is TRBJ1-2; D is uncertain. The CDR3 consists of 13 residues. Looked up from germline, CDR1 is KGHSH and CDR2 is LQKENI. Deletions cut 4 bases from V and 1 base from J, with 7 bases between. Here the CDR3 DNA reads TGTGCCAGCTCACAACAGAATAACTATGGCTACACCTTC. It yields the protein CASSQQNNYGYTF. Full variable domain (outside the CDR3, taken from reference TRBV18 and TRBJ1-2): NAGVMQNPRHLVRRRGQEARLRCSPMKGHSHVYWYRQLPEEGLKFMVYLQKENIIDESGMPKERFSAEFPKEGPSILRIQQVVRGDSAAYFCASSQQNNYGYTFGSGTRLTVV.

The chain combines TRBV5-1 with TRBJ2-2; 10 positions agree with TRBD1. Germline V gene sequence: CDR1 SGHRS, CDR2 YFSETQ. V lost 3 bases to trimming and J lost 0 bases; unmatched junction nucleotides: 8. CDR3 length equals 18 residues. The CDR3 loop is CASSSAGTGVPNTGELFF. In nucleotides, the CDR3 is TGCGCCAGCAGCTCGGCCGGGACAGGGGTTCCGAACACCGGGGAGCTGTTTTTT.